The clone carrying this TCR beta chain has a single count. Original data processing: Reference gene primer amplification gave nucleated cell count estimates. Sequencing used immunoSEQ multiplex PCR; TCRdb keeps in-frame clones, though not all of them. V and J calls plus clone size are reproduced from that table; the DNA served to infer D and trimming. The repertoire holds 200,000 to 300,000 clones, with around 90% as singletons. This sample was included in a study of blood T cell repertoires in COVID-19. Study summary: Samples representing acute and convalescent COVID-19 were sourced from the United States, Italy and Spain. PBMCs, B-cell-depleted T cells, or T cells were the source of the cDNA or gDNA that made up the material.

The CDR3 contains 14 residues. Trimming cost V 5 bases and J 11 bases; bases outside gene matches: 8. CDR1 and CDR2 (germline): SEHNR, FQNEAQ (reference sequence). Source material: peripheral blood. This sequence originates from a woman between 25 and 40 years old with acute or convalescent COVID-19. V usage is TRBV7-9 and J usage is TRBJ2-6; 8 bases map to TRBD1. The CDR3 sequence is CASSPGTGADVLTF. The CDR3 region has the DNA TGTGCCAGCAGCCCCGGGACAGGTGCCGACGTCCTGACTTTC.